This record looks at one T cell receptor beta chain sequence and its context. Its target is unknown. This specimen comes from a study of T cell responses to AZD1222 COVID-19 vaccine. Study information: Second doses were pooled across both intervals (about 4 or about 12 weeks). Study results and limitations: Repertoire sampling happened only post peak T cell response.

Trimming pared 3 bases from V and 5 bases from J, leaving 10 bases between. CDR3 length: 13 residues. Profiled with immunoSEQ multiplex PCR; TCRdb holds only in-frame clones, not every one. The table has some 110,000 clones, about 90% seen once. This TCR derives from an adult in good health. The sequences come from peripheral blood, collected on day 0 of AZD1222 vaccination. The chain joins TRBV12-3 or TRBV12-4 to TRBJ2-5; no clear D gene. The CDR3 DNA follows: TGTGCCAGCAGTTTCAATACCGGGGAGACCCAGTACTTC. It translates to CASSFNTGETQYF.